This TCR beta chain was captured by sequencing in a study of T cell responses to AZD1222 COVID-19 vaccine. This clone was detected only a few times. Its antigen is unknown. From germline, CDR1 is MNHEY and CDR2 SVGEGT. V lost 2 bases and J 3 bases, leaving 14 bases between the germline ends. The CDR3 contains 15 residues. General observations from the study: Spike-wide vaccine-associated CD4 TCRs dominated at 160-218 and 743-854.

Profiled with immunoSEQ multiplex PCR; TCRdb holds only in-frame clones, not every one. Altogether some 80,000 clones are present, around 88% being singletons, with the ten largest covering 9% to 10%. The clonotype originates from an adult who received the MenACWY meningococcal vaccine as a control. The chain links TRBV6-2 or TRBV6-3 to TRBJ2-7; D might be TRBD1 or TRBD2, each matching 5 bases. The sample consisted of peripheral blood, taken 28 days after the second dose of the MenACWY control vaccine. The CDR3 region is CASSYGGTPIYEQYF. The DNA of the CDR3 is TGTGCCAGCAGTTACGGGGGAACGCCGATCTACGAGCAGTACTTC.